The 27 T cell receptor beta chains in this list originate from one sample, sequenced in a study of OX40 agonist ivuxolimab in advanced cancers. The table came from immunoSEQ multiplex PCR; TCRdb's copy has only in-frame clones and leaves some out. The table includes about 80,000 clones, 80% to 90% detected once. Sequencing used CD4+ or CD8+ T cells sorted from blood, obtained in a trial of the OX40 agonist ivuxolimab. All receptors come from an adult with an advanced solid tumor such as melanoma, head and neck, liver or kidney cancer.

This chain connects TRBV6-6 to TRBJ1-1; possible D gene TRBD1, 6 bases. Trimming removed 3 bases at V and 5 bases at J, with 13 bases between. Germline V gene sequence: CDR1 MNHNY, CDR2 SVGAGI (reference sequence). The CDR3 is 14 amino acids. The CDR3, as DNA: TGTGCCAGCAGTTATGGGGGGGGGACAACTGAAGCTTTCTTT. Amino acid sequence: CASSYGGGTTEAFF.

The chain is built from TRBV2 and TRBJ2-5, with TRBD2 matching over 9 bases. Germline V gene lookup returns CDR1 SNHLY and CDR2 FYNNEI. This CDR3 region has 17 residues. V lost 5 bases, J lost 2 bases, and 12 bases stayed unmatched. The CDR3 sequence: CASSLILLSGGQETQYF. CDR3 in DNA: TGTGCCAGCAGTCTTATTCTCTTAAGCGGGGGGCAAGAGACCCAGTACTTC.

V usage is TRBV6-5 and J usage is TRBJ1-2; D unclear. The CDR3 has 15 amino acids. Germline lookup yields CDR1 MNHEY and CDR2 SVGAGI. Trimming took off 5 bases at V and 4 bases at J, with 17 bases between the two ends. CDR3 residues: CASSPQATGVYGYTF. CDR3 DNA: TGTGCCAGCAGTCCCCAAGCCACTGGCGTCTATGGCTACACCTTC.

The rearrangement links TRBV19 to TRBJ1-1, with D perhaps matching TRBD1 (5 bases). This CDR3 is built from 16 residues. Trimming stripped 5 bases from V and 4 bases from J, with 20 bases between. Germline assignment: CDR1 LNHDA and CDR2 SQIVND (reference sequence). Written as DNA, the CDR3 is TGTGCCAGTAGTGGGGGATACTCCTCGGTGGCCACTGAAGCTTTCTTT. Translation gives CASSGGYSSVATEAFF.

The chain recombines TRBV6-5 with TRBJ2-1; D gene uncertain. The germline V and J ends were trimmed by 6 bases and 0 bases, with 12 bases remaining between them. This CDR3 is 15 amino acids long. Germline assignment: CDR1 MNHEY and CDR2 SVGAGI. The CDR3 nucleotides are TGTGCCAGCAGCCCAGGTCAGAGCTCCTACAATGAGCAGTTCTTC. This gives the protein CASSPGQSSYNEQFF.

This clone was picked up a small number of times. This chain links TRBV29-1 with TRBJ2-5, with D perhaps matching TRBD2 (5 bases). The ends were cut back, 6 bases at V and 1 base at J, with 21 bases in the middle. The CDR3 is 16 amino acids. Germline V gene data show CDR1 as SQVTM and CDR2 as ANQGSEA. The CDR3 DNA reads TGCAGCGTCCGGAGAGGGAGAGACGGTTTCCAAGAGACCCAGTACTTC. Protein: CSVRRGRDGFQETQYF.

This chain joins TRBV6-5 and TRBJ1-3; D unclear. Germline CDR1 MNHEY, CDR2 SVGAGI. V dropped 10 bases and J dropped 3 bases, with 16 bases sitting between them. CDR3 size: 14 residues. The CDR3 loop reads CATQAVGIGNTIYF. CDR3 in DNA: TGTGCCACCCAAGCAGTGGGTATTGGAAACACCATATATTTT.

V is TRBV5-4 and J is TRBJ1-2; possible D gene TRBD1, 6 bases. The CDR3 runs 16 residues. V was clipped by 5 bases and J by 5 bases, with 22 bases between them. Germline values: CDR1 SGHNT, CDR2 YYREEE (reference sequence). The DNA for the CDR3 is TGTGCCAGCAGACCTACTACCGGGAAAAGGGGGTATGGCTACACCTTC. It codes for CASRPTTGKRGYGYTF.

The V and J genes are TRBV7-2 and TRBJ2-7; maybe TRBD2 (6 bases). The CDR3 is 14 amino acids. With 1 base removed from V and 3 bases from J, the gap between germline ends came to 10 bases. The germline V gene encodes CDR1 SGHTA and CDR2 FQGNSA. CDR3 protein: CASSLDGGNYEQYF. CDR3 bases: TGTGCCAGCAGCTTAGATGGGGGGAACTACGAGCAGTACTTC.

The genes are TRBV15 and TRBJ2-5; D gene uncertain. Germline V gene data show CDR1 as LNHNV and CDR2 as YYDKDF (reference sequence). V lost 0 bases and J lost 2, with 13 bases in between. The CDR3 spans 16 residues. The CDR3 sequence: CATSRDFTHLQETQYF. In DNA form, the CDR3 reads TGTGCCACCAGCAGAGATTTCACACACCTACAAGAGACCCAGTACTTC.

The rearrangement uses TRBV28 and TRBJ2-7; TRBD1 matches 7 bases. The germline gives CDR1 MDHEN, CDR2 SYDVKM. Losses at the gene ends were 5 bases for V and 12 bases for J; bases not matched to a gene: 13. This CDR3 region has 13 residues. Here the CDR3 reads CASSPSGTVLSYF. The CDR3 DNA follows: TGTGCCAGCAGTCCCTCCGGGACAGTATTGTCGTACTTC. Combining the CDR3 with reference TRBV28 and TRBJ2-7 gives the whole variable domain DVKVTQSSRYLVKRTGEKVFLECVQDMDHENMFWYRQDPGLGLRLIYFSYDVKMKEKGDIPEGYSVSREKKERFSLILESASTNQTSMYLCASSPSGTVLSYFGPGTRLTVT.

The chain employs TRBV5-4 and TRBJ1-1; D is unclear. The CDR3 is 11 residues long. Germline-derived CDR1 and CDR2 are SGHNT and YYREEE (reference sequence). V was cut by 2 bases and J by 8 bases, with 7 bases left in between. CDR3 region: CASSLEVEAFF. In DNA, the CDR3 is TGTGCCAGCAGCTTAGAGGTCGAAGCTTTCTTT. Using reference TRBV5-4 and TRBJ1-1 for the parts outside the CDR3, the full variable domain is ETGVTQSPTHLIKTRGQQVTLRCSSQSGHNTVSWYQQALGQGPQFIFQYYREEENGRGNFPPRFSGLQFPNYSSELNVNALELDDSALYLCASSLEVEAFFGQGTRLTVV.

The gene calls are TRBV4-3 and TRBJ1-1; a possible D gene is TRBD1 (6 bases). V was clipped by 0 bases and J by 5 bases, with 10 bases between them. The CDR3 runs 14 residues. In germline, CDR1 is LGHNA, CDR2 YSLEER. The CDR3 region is CASSQERRGTEAFF. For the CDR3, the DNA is TGCGCCAGCAGCCAAGAGAGAAGGGGGACTGAAGCTTTCTTT.

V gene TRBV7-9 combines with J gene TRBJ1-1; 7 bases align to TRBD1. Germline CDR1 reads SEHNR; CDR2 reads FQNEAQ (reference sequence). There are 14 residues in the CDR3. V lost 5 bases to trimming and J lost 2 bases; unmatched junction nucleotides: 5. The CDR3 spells CASSAQGGNTEAFF. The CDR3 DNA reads TGTGCCAGCAGCGCTCAGGGGGGAAACACTGAAGCTTTCTTT.

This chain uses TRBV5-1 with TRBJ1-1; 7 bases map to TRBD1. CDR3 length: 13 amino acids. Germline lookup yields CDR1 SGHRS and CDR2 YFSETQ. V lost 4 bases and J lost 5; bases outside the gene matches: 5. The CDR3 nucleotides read TGCGCCAGCAGCACAAGGGGGCGGACTGAAGCTTTCTTT. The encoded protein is CASSTRGRTEAFF.

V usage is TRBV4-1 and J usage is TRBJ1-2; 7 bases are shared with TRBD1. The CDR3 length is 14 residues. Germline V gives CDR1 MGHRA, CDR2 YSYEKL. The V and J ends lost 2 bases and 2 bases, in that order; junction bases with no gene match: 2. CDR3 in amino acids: CASSQLGQNYGYTF. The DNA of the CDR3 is TGCGCCAGCAGCCAATTGGGACAGAACTATGGCTACACCTTC.

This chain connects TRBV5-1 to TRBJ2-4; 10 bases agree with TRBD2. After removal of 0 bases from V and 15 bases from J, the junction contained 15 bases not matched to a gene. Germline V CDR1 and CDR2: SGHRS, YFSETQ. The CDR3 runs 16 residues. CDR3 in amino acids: CASSLVGGLAKGIGYF. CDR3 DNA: TGCGCCAGCAGCTTGGTAGGGGGACTAGCGAAAGGGATCGGGTACTTC.

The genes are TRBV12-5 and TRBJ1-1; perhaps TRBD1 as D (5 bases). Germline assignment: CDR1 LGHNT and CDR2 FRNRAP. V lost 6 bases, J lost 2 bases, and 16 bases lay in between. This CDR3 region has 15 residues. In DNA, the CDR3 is TGTGCTAGTGGCCCCCGGGGGACTCCAAACACTGAAGCTTTCTTT. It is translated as CASGPRGTPNTEAFF.

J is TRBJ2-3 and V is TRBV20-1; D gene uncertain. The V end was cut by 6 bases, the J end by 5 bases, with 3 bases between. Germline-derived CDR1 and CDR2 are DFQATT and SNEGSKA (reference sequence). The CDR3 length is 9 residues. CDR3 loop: CSAGDTQYF. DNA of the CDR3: TGCAGTGCCGGAGATACGCAGTATTTT.

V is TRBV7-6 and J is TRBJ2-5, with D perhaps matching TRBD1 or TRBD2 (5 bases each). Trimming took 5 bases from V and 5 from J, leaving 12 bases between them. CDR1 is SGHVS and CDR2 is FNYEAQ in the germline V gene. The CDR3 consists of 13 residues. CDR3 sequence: CASSHRDLETQYF. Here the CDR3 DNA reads TGTGCCAGCAGCCACCGGGACCTTGAGACCCAGTACTTC. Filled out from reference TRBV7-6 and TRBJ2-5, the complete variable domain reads GAGVSQSPRYKVTKRGQDVALRCDPISGHVSLYWYRQALGQGPEFLTYFNYEAQQDKSGLPNDRFSAERPEGSISTLTIQRTEQRDSAMYRCASSHRDLETQYFGPGTRLLVL.

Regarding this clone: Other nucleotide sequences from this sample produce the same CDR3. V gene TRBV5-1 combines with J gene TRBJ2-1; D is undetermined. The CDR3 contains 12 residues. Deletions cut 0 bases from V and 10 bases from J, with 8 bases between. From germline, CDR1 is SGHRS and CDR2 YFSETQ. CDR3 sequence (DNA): TGCGCCAGCAGCTTGGGGCTAGGGGAGCAGTTCTTC. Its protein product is CASSLGLGEQFF.

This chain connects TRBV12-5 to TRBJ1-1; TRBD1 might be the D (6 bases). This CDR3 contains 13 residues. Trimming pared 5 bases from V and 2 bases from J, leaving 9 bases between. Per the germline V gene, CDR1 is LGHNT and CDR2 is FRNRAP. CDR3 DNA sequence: TGTGCTAGTGGTCTAGGGACAAACACTGAAGCTTTCTTT. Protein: CASGLGTNTEAFF.

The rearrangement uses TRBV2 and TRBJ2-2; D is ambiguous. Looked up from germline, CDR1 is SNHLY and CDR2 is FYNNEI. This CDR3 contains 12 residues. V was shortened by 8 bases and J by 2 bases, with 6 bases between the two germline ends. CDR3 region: CASCFNTGELFF. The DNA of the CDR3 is TGTGCCAGCTGTTTTAACACCGGGGAGCTGTTTTTT.

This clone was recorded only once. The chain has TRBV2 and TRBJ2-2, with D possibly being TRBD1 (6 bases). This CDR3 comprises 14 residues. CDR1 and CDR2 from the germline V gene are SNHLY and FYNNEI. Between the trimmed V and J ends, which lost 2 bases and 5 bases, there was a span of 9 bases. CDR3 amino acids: CASSERTVTGELFF. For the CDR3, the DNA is TGTGCCAGCAGTGAACGGACAGTAACCGGGGAGCTGTTTTTT. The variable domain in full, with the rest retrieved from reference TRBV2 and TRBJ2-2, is EPEVTQTPSHQVTQMGQEVILRCVPISNHLYFYWYRQILGQKVEFLVSFYNNEISEKSEIFDDQFSVERPDGSNFTLKIRSTKLEDSAMYFCASSERTVTGELFFGEGSRLTVL.

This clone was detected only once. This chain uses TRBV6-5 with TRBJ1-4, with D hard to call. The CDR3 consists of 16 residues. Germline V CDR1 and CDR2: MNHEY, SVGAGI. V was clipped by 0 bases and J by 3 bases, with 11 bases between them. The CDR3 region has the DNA TGTGCCAGCAGTTACTCTACGGGGTCGGCTAATGAAAAACTGTTTTTT. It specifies CASSYSTGSANEKLFF.

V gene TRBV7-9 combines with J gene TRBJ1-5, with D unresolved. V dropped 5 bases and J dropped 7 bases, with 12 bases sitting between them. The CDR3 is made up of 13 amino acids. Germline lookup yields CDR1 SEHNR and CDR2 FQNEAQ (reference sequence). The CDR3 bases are TGTGCCAGCAGCCCGGTTGCAGGACAGCCCCAGCATTTT. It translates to CASSPVAGQPQHF.

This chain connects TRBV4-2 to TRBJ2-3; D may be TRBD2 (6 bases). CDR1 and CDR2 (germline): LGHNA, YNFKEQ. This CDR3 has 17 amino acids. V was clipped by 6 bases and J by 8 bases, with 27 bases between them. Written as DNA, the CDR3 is TGTGCCAGCAGGGGACTTCTAGCGAGGGGTGGCAAGCGTACGCAGTATTTT. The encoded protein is CASRGLLARGGKRTQYF.